The present entry profiles one T cell receptor (beta chain) with its context. Its specificity is unknown. This specimen belongs to a study of shared clonotypes between healthy human individuals. Study results and caveats: Memory subsets generally showed lower estimated richness than naive subsets. Among non-shared clonotypes, generation probabilities were lower than among those shared by all four donors.

Trimming stripped 2 bases from V and 5 bases from J, with 9 bases between. CDR3 size: 14 residues. CDR1 SEHNR and CDR2 FQNEAQ come from the germline V gene (reference sequence). Here immunoSEQ multiplex PCR was the method, and the copy in TCRdb shows in-frame clones only, minus some. The data hold millions of clones, with more than 80% observed a single time. Study donors comprised healthy, HIV-negative adults devoid of recent acute infection or vaccination. The chain couples TRBV7-9 to TRBJ2-2; D call uncertain. Sequenced input: naive CD4+ T cells from PBMCs. Stated subset: CD45RA+ positively selected. The TCR originated in a man aged 18 to 30 in good health. Some clones in this sample may be carry-over from other donors' samples. The CDR3 sequence is CASSLLVLTGELFF. The CDR3 nucleotides are TGTGCCAGCAGCTTACTCGTTCTTACCGGGGAGCTGTTTTTT. Supplemented by reference TRBV7-9 and TRBJ2-2, the full variable domain reads DTGVSQNPRHKITKRGQNVTFRCDPISEHNRLYWYRQTLGQGPEFLTYFQNEAQLEKSRLLSDRFSAERPKGSFSTLEIQRTEQGDSAMYLCASSLLVLTGELFFGEGSRLTVL.